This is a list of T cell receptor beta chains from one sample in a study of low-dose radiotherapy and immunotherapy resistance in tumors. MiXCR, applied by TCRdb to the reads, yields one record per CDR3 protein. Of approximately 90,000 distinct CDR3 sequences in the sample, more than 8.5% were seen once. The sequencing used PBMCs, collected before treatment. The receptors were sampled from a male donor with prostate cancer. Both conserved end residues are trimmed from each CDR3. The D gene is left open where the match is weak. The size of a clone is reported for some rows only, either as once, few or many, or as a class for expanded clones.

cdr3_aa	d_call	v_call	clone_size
ASYQGGGNIQY	NA	TRBV28	many
SVGRDSQAGGYT	NA	TRBV29-1	many
ASSFSYNSPLH	NA	TRBV7-3	many
ASSGRGTYSGNTIY	NA	TRBV9	NA
ASKKVGAFEGRSPYEQY	NA	TRBV5-1	NA
AISPIGQGLGEQY	TRBD1	TRBV10-3	many
ASIYRGPTNEKLF	TRBD1	TRBV19	many
ASSSQGGSSSYEQY	TRBD1	TRBV7-3	many
SARRGWDNEQF	NA	TRBV20-1	many
ASSSDSYEQF	NA	TRBV5-4	many
ATSRDGFYGYT	NA	TRBV15	many
ASSLTGIGNSPLH	TRBD1	TRBV7-9	many
SVPTTGVKWNNEQF	NA	TRBV29-1	many
SVEGYGAGANVLT	NA	TRBV29-1	many
ASSLQGANTQY	TRBD1	TRBV12-3/TRBV12-4	once
ASSPQQGAGNTIY	TRBD1	TRBV3-1	many
ASAPGRYEQY	NA	TRBV28	many
SAKSGRAGNEQF	TRBD2	TRBV20-1	many
ASSRRLAGVHEQY	TRBD2	TRBV7-2	many
ASSLKASAYEQY	NA	TRBV7-2	few
STLTGGSGETQY	TRBD1	TRBV20-1	many
ASRAGTGSGGYT	TRBD1	TRBV6-6	many
ASSPRLAGGVDEQF	TRBD2	TRBV11-2	many
ASSSGTDEQY	TRBD1	TRBV5-1	many
ASSAGGALSEQY	TRBD2	TRBV27	many
ATSGFTDTQY	NA	TRBV2	NA
ASSPSAGQGGVGQF	TRBD1	TRBV7-2	many
ASSWTSGTSNTGELF	TRBD2	TRBV5-5	many
ASSPGSYNEQY	NA	TRBV18	NA
ASSNAGQSSTDTQY	NA	TRBV9	many